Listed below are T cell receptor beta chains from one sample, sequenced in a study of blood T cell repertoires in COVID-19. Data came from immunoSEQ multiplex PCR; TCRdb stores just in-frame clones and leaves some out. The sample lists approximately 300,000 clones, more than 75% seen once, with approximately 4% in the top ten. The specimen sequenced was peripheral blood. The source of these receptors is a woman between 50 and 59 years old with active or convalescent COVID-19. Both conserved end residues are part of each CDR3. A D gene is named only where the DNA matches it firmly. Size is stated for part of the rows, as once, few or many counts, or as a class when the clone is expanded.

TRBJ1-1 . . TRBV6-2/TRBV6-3 CASSYGLGDVTEAFF TGTGCCAGCAGTTACGGTCTAGGGGATGTCACTGAAGCTTTCTTT
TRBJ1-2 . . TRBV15 CATSRDRTANYGYTF TGTGCCACCAGCAGAGATAGGACAGCCAACTATGGCTACACCTTC
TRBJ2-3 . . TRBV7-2 CASSLERLTDTQYF TGTGCCAGCAGCTTAGAGCGGCTAACAGATACGCAGTATTTT
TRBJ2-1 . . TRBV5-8 CASSFRANNEQFF TGTGCCAGCAGCTTTCGAGCTAACAATGAGCAGTTCTTC
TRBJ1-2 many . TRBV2 CASSVGGLDGYTF TGTGCCAGCAGTGTGGGAGGATTGGATGGCTACACCTTC
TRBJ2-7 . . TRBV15 CATSRQGSYYEQYF TGTGCCACCAGCAGACAGGGCAGTTACTACGAGCAGTACTTC
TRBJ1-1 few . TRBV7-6 CASSLDAGTNTEAFF TGTGCCAGCAGCTTAGATGCGGGGACGAACACTGAAGCTTTCTTT
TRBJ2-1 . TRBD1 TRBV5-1 CASSLNRGRYNEQFF TGCGCCAGCAGCTTGAACAGGGGGAGGTACAATGAGCAGTTCTTC
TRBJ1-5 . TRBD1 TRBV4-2 CASSQEGGQARPQHF TGTGCCAGCAGCCAAGAGGGGGGACAGGCAAGGCCCCAGCATTTT
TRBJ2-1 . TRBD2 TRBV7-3 CASSPTSGGVNNEQFF TGTGCCAGCAGCCCGACTAGCGGGGGGGTCAACAATGAGCAGTTCTTC
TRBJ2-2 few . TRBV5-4 CASSPGVGAGELFF TGTGCCAGCAGCCCAGGGGTGGGCGCCGGGGAGCTGTTTTTT
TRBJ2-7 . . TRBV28 CASHQRPYEQYF TGTGCCAGCCACCAGCGACCCTACGAGCAGTACTTC
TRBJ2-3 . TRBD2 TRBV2 CASSVRTSGRADTQYF TGTGCCAGCAGTGTCCGGACTAGCGGGAGAGCAGATACGCAGTATTTT
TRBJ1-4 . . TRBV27 CASSFSKGVEKLFF TGTGCCAGCAGTTTCTCGAAAGGGGTCGAAAAACTGTTTTTT
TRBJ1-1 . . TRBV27 CASSLAGRTDTEAFF TGTGCCAGCAGTTTAGCGGGACGTACGGACACTGAAGCTTTCTTT
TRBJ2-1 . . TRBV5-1 CASSLVPTSIDEQFF TGCGCCAGCAGCTTGGTTCCGACTAGTATAGATGAGCAGTTCTTC
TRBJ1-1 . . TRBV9 CASSMGQMNTEAFF TGTGCCAGCAGTATGGGGCAAATGAACACTGAAGCTTTCTTT
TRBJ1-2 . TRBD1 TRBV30 CAWSVDRGLNGYTF TGTGCCTGGAGTGTAGACAGGGGGCTGAATGGCTACACCTTC
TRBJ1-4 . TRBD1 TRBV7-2 CASSSRGRLNEKLFF TGTGCCAGCAGCTCCAGGGGGCGCCTTAATGAAAAACTGTTTTTT
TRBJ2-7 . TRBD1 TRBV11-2 CASRSGTGGEQYF TGTGCCAGCAGGTCAGGGACAGGGGGCGAGCAGTACTTC
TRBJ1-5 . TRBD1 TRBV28 CASSFSPGTGINQPQHF TGTGCCAGCAGTTTTTCCCCCGGGACAGGGATCAATCAGCCCCAGCATTTT
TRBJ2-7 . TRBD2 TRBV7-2 CASSLAGGPDEQYF TGTGCCAGCAGCTTGGCGGGAGGGCCTGACGAGCAGTACTTC
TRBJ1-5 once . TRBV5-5 CASSSRAVLSNQPQHF TGTGCCAGCAGCTCCCGAGCGGTATTAAGCAATCAGCCCCAGCATTTT
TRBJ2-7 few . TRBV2 CASSGWLGYEQYF TGTGCCAGCAGTGGTTGGCTAGGTTACGAGCAGTACTTC
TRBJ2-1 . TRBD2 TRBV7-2 CASSLSFGTRWNEQFF TGTGCCAGCAGCTTAAGTTTTGGGACTAGGTGGAATGAGCAGTTCTTC
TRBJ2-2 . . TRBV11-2 CASSLGRGWQGSGELFF TGTGCCAGCAGCTTAGGTAGAGGATGGCAGGGGTCCGGGGAGCTGTTTTTT
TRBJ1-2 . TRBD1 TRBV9 CASSALTGDGYTF TGTGCCAGCAGCGCCTTGACAGGGGATGGCTACACCTTC
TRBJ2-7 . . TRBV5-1 CASSYFTGRSYEQYF TGCGCCAGCAGCTATTTCACAGGGCGCTCCTACGAGCAGTACTTC
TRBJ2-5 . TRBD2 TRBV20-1 CSASSLAGAQETQYF TGCAGTGCTAGTTCCCTAGCGGGGGCGCAAGAGACCCAGTACTTC
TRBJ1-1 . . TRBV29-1 CSVVPRGNTEAFF TGCAGCGTTGTCCCCCGGGGGAACACTGAAGCTTTCTTT
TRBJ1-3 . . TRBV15 CATSRAGDSSGNTIYF TGTGCCACCAGCAGAGCAGGGGATAGCTCTGGAAACACCATATATTTT
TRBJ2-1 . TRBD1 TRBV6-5 CASSSRDREGFEQFF TGTGCCAGCAGTTCCCGGGACAGGGAGGGGTTTGAGCAGTTCTTC
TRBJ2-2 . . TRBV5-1 CASSPLGQSNTGELFF TGCGCCAGCAGCCCTCTCGGACAGTCGAACACCGGGGAGCTGTTTTTT
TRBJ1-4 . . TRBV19 CASKEQDDVDAEKLFF TGTGCCAGTAAGGAACAGGATGATGTCGATGCGGAAAAACTGTTTTTT
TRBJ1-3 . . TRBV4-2 CASSQARGESGNTIYF TGTGCCAGCAGCCAAGCCAGGGGTGAATCTGGAAACACCATATATTTT
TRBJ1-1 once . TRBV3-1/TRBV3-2 CASSQGTGLNTEAFF TGTGCCAGCAGCCAAGGCACAGGGTTGAACACTGAAGCTTTCTTT
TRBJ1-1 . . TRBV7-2 CASSAQGTVTEAFF TGTGCCAGCAGCGCACAGGGTACGGTCACTGAAGCTTTCTTT
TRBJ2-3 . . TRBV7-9 CASSREPDTQYF TGTGCCAGCAGCCGAGAGCCAGATACGCAGTATTTT
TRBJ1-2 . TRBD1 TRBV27 CASQGRTGDGYTF TGTGCCAGCCAGGGTCGGACAGGGGACGGCTACACCTTC
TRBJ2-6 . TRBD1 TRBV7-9 CASSLGTGSSGANVLTF TGTGCCAGCAGCTTAGGGACAGGGAGCTCTGGGGCCAACGTCCTGACTTTC
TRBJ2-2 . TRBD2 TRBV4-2 CASSQGLAFTPDTGELFF TGTGCCAGCAGCCAAGGACTAGCATTCACCCCGGACACCGGGGAGCTGTTTTTT
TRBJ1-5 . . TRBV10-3 CAISDRVMIQPQHF TGTGCCATCAGTGACCGGGTAATGATTCAGCCCCAGCATTTT
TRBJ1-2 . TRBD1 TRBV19 CASKVQGKYGYTF TGTGCCAGTAAAGTACAGGGGAAGTATGGCTACACCTTC
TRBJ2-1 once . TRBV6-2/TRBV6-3 CASSYEGSSYNEQFF TGTGCCAGCAGTTACGAGGGCAGCTCCTACAATGAGCAGTTCTTC
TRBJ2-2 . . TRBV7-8 CASSLLYTGELFF TGTGCCAGCAGCTTACTCTACACCGGGGAGCTGTTTTTT
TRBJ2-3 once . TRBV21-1 CASSNGLAGPSNTTDTQYF TGTGCCAGCAGCAATGGGCTAGCGGGGCCCTCTAACACCACAGATACGCAGTATTTT
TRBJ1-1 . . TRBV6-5 CASINRAYTEAFF TGTGCCAGCATTAACAGGGCGTACACTGAAGCTTTCTTT
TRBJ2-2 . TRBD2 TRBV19 CASSRLAEGSGELFF TGTGCCAGTAGTCGACTAGCGGAGGGGAGCGGGGAGCTGTTTTTT
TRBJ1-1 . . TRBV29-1 CSVAHLEGTEAFF TGCAGCGTTGCTCACCTCGAGGGCACTGAAGCTTTCTTT
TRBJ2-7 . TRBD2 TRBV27 CASRGRGREGEQYF TGTGCCAGCAGGGGGCGCGGGAGGGAAGGCGAGCAGTACTTC
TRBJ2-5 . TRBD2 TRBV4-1 CASSQGIGRQETQYF TGCGCCAGCAGCCAGGGGATCGGGAGGCAAGAGACCCAGTACTTC
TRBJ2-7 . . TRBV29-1 CSVAQGPREQYF TGCAGCGTCGCACAGGGTCCGCGTGAGCAGTACTTC
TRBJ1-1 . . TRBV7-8 CASRQGTEAFF TGTGCCAGCAGGCAGGGCACTGAAGCTTTCTTT
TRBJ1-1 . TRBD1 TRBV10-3 CAIRGTGGNTEAFF TGTGCCATCAGGGGGACAGGGGGGAACACTGAAGCTTTCTTT
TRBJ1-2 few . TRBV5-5 CASSLERSNYGYTF TGTGCCAGCAGCTTGGAACGGTCTAACTATGGCTACACCTTC
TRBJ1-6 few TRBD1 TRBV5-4 CASSLGQGINSPLHF TGTGCCAGCAGCTTGGGACAGGGGATTAATTCACCCCTCCACTTT
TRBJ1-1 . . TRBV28 CATRRGGIENTEAFF TGTGCCACCCGGCGGGGAGGGATAGAGAACACTGAAGCTTTCTTT
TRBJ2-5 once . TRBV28 CASSLWAGRGEAEETQYF TGTGCCAGCAGTTTATGGGCGGGCAGGGGTGAAGCGGAGGAGACCCAGTACTTC
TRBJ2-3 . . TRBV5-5 CASSLAGRDTQYF TGTGCCAGCAGCTTGGCCGGTCGGGATACGCAGTATTTT